Following are 20 T cell receptor beta chains from one sample sequenced in a study of tumor-infiltrating lymphocytes in primary liver carcinoma. Investigators took RNA and DNA out together from 20-30 mg of unsorted bulk tissue. Reverse transcription of 450 to 500 ng total RNA with a constant-region primer produced TCR beta cDNA. Researchers made the TCR beta libraries by running three nested multiplex PCR rounds with slightly modified ARM-PCR. The first two PCR rounds used TRBV1-TRBV30 primers with a Cbeta primer, roughly 10 cycles each. Using its own MiXCR run on the multiplex PCR reads, TCRdb lists one record per CDR3 protein. The table lists some 30,000 distinct CDR3 sequences, about 71% of them singletons. The sample taken for sequencing was liver tumor tissue from sampling region 3. Indicated subset: tumor region T3, left-lateral pole. The source is a woman aged 25-40 years with primary liver carcinoma and hepatitis B virus infection.

Details on this clonotype: This may be a read error: a much more frequent sequence differs by one nucleotide. The chain links TRBV18 to TRBJ2-7, with TRBD2 matching 10 bases. The CDR3 extends over 14 amino acids. The germline V gene encodes CDR1 KGHSH and CDR2 LQKENI. The V segment lost 6 bases and the J segment 4 bases; nucleotides outside the gene matches: 6. CDR3 loop: CASSEAAGGYEQYF. The CDR3 nucleotides read TGTGCCAGCTCGGAGGCAGCGGGAGGGTACGAGCAGTACTTC. Supplemented by reference TRBV18 and TRBJ2-7, the full variable domain reads NAGVMQNPRHLVRRRGQEARLRCSPMKGHSHVYWYRQLPEEGLKFMVYLQKENIIDESGMPKERFSAEFPKEGPSILRIQQVVRGDSAAYFCASSEAAGGYEQYFGPGTRLTVT.

This clonotype was recorded a few times. This may arise from a read error, as a much more abundant clone is one base away. The CDR3, as DNA: TGTGCCAGCAGCCCTGGAGTAGTGGGCCCAGATACGCAGTATTTT. It codes for CASSPGVVGPDTQYF. J is TRBJ2-3 and V is TRBV11-2; unclear D gene. CDR1 is SGHAT, CDR2 FQNNGV, per germline. V gave up 5 bases and J gave up 4 bases, with 16 bases separating them. The CDR3 covers 15 residues.

This chain links TRBV7-9 with TRBJ2-6; D is unclear. This CDR3 region has 15 residues. V lost 1 base to trimming and J lost 4 bases, with 8 bases between them. Germline V CDR1 and CDR2: SEHNR, FQNEAQ (reference sequence). CDR3 in DNA: TGTGCCAGCAGCTTAGGAAGAGCAGGGGCCAACGTCCTGACTTTC. It codes for CASSLGRAGANVLTF.

Comment on this clonotype: One end of the junction is discordant with germline, which a read error may explain. CDR3: CASSYTYGQTTGDFVF. The DNA for the CDR3 is TGTGCCAGTAGTTACACATACGGACAGACCACCGGGGATTTTGTTTTT. The chain uses TRBV6-2 or TRBV6-3 and TRBJ2-2; a weak D match, TRBD1 (6 bases). Germline V CDR1 and CDR2: MNHEY, SVGEGT. This CDR3 has 16 amino acids.

V and J are TRBV11-3 and TRBJ2-1; 9 nucleotides align to TRBD2. Losses at the gene ends were 1 base for V and 3 bases for J; bases not matched to a gene: 10. Germline V CDR1 and CDR2: SGHNT, YENEEA. This CDR3 contains 18 residues. Written as DNA, the CDR3 is TGTGCCAGCAGCTTAGGTCAATGCGGGAGGGCAGGCTACAATGAGCAGTTCTTC. Residues: CASSLGQCGRAGYNEQFF.

This clonotype counts as large. The chain joins TRBV4-3 to TRBJ2-2; TRBD2 matches 13 bases. After removal of 5 bases from V and 0 bases from J, the junction contained 9 bases not matched to a gene. The CDR3 has 19 residues. CDR1 LGHNA and CDR2 YSLEER come from the germline V gene. CDR3 sequence reads: CASSVLAGGPRSNTGELFF. DNA of the CDR3: TGCGCCAGCAGCGTACTAGCGGGAGGGCCCCGTTCGAACACCGGGGAGCTGTTTTTT.

Comment on this clonotype: Likely a read error: the CDR3 ends without its conserved phenylalanine or tryptophan. The DNA is omitted, as the CDR3 cannot be located on it reliably, and the CDR3 follows TCRdb's listing. V gene TRBV11-2 combines with J gene TRBJ2-5; no check of the table's D call, TRBD1, against the DNA was made. The CDR3 comprises 14 residues, both ends counted. Per germline, CDR1 SGHAT and CDR2 FQNNGV. CDR3 sequence reads: CASSLRGSQETQYS.

The chain combines TRBV11-2 with TRBJ1-3, with D hard to call. The germline V gene encodes CDR1 SGHAT and CDR2 FQNNGV. The CDR3 runs to 11 residues. The CDR3 sequence: CTSSLGNTIYF. As DNA, the CDR3 is TGTACTAGTAGCTTGGGAAACACCATATATTTT.

This clonotype was detected ten times or more. The chain uses TRBV6-5 and TRBJ2-2; TRBD2 matches at 8 bases. Germline lookup yields CDR1 MNHEY and CDR2 SVGAGI. This CDR3 contains 16 residues. V lost 6 bases, J lost 6 bases, and 12 bases stayed unmatched. The chain's CDR3 is CASRLGLAGSAGELFF. For the CDR3, the DNA is TGTGCCAGCAGACTTGGCCTAGCGGGTTCTGCCGGGGAGCTGTTTTTT.

This clonotype occurred many times. The chain links TRBV11-2 to TRBJ2-2; D gene unclear. V lost 4 bases and J lost 4, with 13 bases in between. The germline gives CDR1 SGHAT, CDR2 FQNNGV. The CDR3 consists of 15 residues. For the CDR3, the DNA is TGTGCCAGCAGCTGGGTGGGGTCCTTCACCGGGGAGCTGTTTTTT. Residues: CASSWVGSFTGELFF.

This clonotype was seen many times. Its ends do not fully match the called genes, so a read error is possible. This chain joins TRBV11-2 and TRBJ2-5; maybe TRBD2 (5 bases). This CDR3 has 15 amino acids. Germline V lookup: CDR1 SGHAT, CDR2 FQNNGV. The chain's CDR3 is CVSSLRPAEQETQYF. Here the CDR3 DNA reads TGTGTCAGCAGCTTAAGGCCAGCGGAACAAGAGACCCAGTACTTC.

This chain connects TRBV21-1 to TRBJ2-1; TRBD2 reflects the table's D call only, with no check against the DNA. TRBV21-1 is reported as a pseudogene. The CDR3 length is 15 residues. The CDR3 DNA reads as TGTGCCAGCGGCAAGTTTTTAGCGGGAGACAGTGAGCAGTTCTTC. Encoded protein: CASGKFLAGDSEQFF.

By sample share, this clonotype is large (0.1 to 1%). This chain joins TRBV6-5 and TRBJ2-7; a possible D gene is TRBD2 (6 bases). V lost 2 bases to trimming and J lost 4 bases, with 9 bases between them. In germline, CDR1 is MNHEY, CDR2 SVGAGI. CDR3 size: 13 residues. CDR3 loop: CASSYEEGYEQYF. In nucleotides, the CDR3 is TGTGCCAGCAGTTACGAGGAGGGGTACGAGCAGTACTTC.

In the case of this clonotype: Since a much larger clone is just one base distant, this may be a read error. The CDR3 region is CASSYSTGNTEVFF. The CDR3, as DNA: TGTGCCAGCAGTTACTCGACTGGGAACACTGAAGTTTTCTTT. This chain joins TRBV6-6 and TRBJ1-1; unclear D gene. This CDR3 has 14 amino acids. CDR1 is MNHNY and CDR2 is SVGAGI in the germline V gene (reference sequence).

For this clonotype: Given a much more abundant clone one base away, this may be a read error. This chain uses TRBV11-1 with TRBJ2-7; possibly TRBD1 or TRBD2 for D (5 bases each). This CDR3 has 12 amino acids. Germline V gene lookup returns CDR1 SGHAT and CDR2 FQDESV (reference sequence). Written as DNA, the CDR3 is TGTGCCAGCAGCTTAGCTGGGGACGAGCATTACTTC. Translating it yields CASSLAGDEHYF.

The chain joins TRBV6-4 to TRBJ2-2; 9 nucleotides match TRBD1. This CDR3 has 15 residues. Germline V gives CDR1 MRHNA, CDR2 SNTAGT. The J segment lost 5 bases and the V segment lost 7 bases, leaving 8 bases of the junction unmatched. CDR3 amino acids: CASTTGGNKTGELFF. The CDR3 nucleotides read TGTGCCAGCACAACAGGGGGCAATAAGACCGGGGAGCTGTTTTTT.

On this clonotype: Possible read error: a much larger clone is one base away. No conserved phenylalanine or tryptophan ends this CDR3, so it is likely a read error. The chain uses TRBV18 and TRBJ2-2, with 7 bases lining up with TRBD1. V trimming: 3 bases; J trimming: 3 bases; junction bases outside the gene matches: 4. Germline loops: CDR1 KGHSH, CDR2 LQKENI. The CDR3 contains 15 residues. The CDR3 is CASSPGTDYTGELFY. The CDR3 DNA sequence: TGTGCCAGCTCACCGGGGACAGATTACACCGGGGAGCTGTTTTAT.

As to this clonotype: The junction departs from germline at one end; a sequencing error may be responsible. Here the CDR3 reads CAISATATRDEQFF. The CDR3 DNA reads TGTGCCATTAGTGCCACTGCGACCCGGGATGAGCAGTTCTTC. This chain links TRBV10-3 with TRBJ2-1, with D uncertain. The germline gives CDR1 ENHRY, CDR2 SYGVKD. The CDR3 loop spans 14 amino acids.

This chain links TRBV7-9 with TRBJ2-7; TRBD1 aligns across 8 bases. The CDR3 covers 14 residues. Germline CDR1 is SEHNR and CDR2 is FQNEAQ (reference sequence). After removal of 7 bases from V and 3 bases from J, the junction contained 8 bases not matched to a gene. Here the CDR3 reads CASNWTGSGYEQYF. DNA of the CDR3: TGTGCCAGCAACTGGACAGGGTCCGGCTACGAGCAGTACTTC.

This clonotype came up many times. CDR3 amino acids: CSVVGWEGRAFF. In DNA, the CDR3 is TGCAGCGTTGTGGGGTGGGAGGGCCGAGCGTTCTTC. The V call is TRBV29-1, the J call TRBJ2-1, with 7 bases that match TRBD2. The CDR3 has 12 residues. V gave up 4 bases and J gave up 15 bases; unmatched junction bases: 12. The germline gives CDR1 SQVTM, CDR2 ANQGSEA.